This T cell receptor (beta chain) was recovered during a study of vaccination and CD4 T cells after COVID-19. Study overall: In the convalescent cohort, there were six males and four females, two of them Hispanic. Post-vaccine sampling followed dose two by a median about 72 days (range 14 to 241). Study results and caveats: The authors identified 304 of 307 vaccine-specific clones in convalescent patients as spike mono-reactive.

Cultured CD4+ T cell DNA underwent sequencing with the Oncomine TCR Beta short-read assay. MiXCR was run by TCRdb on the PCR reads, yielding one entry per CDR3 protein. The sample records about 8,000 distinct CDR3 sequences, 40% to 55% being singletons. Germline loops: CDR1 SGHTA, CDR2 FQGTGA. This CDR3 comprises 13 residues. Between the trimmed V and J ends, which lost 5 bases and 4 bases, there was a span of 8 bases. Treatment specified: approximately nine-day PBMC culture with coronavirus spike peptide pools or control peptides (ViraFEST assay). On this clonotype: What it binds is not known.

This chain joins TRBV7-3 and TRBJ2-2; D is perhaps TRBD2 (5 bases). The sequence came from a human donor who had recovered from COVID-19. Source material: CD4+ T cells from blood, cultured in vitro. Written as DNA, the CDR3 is TGTGCCAGCAGCCCAACTAGCACCGGGGAGCTGTTTTTT. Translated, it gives CASSPTSTGELFF.